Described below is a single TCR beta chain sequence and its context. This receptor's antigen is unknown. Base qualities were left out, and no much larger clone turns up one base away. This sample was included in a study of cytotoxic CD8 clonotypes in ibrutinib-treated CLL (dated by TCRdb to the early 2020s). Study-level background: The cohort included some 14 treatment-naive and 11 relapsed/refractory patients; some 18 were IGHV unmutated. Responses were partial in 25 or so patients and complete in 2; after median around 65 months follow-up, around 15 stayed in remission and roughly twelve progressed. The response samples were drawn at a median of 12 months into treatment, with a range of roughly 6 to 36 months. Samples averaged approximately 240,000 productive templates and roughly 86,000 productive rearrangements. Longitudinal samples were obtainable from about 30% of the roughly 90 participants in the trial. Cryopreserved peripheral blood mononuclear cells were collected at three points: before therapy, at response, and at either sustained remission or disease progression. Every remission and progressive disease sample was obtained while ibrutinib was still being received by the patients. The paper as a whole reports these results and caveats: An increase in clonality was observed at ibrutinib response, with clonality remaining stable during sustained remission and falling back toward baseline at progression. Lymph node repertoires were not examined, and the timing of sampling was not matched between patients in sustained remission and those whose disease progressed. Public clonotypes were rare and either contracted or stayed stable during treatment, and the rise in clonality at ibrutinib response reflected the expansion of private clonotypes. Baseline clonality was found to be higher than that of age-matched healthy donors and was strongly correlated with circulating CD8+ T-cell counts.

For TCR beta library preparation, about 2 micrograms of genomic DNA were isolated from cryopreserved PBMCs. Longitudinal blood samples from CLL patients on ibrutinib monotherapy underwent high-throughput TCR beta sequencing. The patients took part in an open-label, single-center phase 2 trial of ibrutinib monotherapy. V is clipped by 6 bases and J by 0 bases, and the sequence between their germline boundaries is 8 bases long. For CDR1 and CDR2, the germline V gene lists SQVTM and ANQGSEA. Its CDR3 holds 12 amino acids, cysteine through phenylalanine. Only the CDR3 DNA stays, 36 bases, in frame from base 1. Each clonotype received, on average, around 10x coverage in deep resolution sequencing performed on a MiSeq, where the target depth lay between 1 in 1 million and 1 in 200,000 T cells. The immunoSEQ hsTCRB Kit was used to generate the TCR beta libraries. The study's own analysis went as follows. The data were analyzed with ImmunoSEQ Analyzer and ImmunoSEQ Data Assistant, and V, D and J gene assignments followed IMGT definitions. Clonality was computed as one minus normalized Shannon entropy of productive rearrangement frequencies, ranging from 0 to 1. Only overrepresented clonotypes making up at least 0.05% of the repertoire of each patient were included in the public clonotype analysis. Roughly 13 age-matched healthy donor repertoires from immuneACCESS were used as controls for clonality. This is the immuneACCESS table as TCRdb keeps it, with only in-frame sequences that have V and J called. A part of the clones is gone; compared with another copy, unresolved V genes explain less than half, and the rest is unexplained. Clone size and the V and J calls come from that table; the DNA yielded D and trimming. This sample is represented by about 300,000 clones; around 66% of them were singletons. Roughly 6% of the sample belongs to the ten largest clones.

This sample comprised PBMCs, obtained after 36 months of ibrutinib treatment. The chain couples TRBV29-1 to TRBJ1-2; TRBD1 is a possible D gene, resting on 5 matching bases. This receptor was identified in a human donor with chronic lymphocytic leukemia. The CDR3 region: CSVAGPNYGYTF. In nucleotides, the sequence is TGCAGCGTCGCGGGACCTAACTATGGCTACACCTTC. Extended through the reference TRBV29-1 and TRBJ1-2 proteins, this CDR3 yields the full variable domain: SAVISQKPSRDICQRGTSLTIQCQVDSQVTMMFWYRQQPGQSLTLIATANQGSEATYESGFVIDKFPISRPNLTFSTLTVSNMSPEDSSIYLCSVAGPNYGYTFGSGTRLTVV.